Below are 32 T cell receptor beta chains sequenced from a single sample in a study of CXCR3-negative and CXCR3-positive naive CD8 T cells. Whole-study findings and limits: Researchers report that CXCR3-positive naive cells carry more hydrophobic TRB CDR3s than CXCR3-negative naive cells.

Their cognate antigens are unknown. Carrying UMI labels, the TRB cDNA libraries were prepared through 5' RACE. TCRdb re-called the 5' RACE reads; every CDR3 protein appears as one record, without DNA. The sample is made up of some 120,000 distinct CDR3 sequences, and the top ten hold around 0.36% of it. The sample consisted of naive CXCR3+ CD8+ T cells from blood. Subset here: CD45RO-CCR7+CD27+CD95- naive CD8+ T cells expressing CXCR3 (TNR3+). Receptors originate from a human donor in good health. Some clones in this sample may be carry-over from other donors' samples.

The chain carries TRBV7-2 and TRBJ2-3; TCRdb's D gene call, TRBD2, goes unchecked for lack of DNA. This CDR3 comprises 15 residues. Germline V gene sequence: CDR1 SGHTA, CDR2 FQGNSA. CDR3 sequence reads: CASSEGLASTDTQYF.

This rearrangement joins TRBV28 to TRBJ1-5. In germline, CDR1 is MDHEN, CDR2 SYDVKM. The CDR3 is 11 residues long. The chain's CDR3 is CASRHNQPQHF.

V and J are TRBV12-3 or TRBV12-4 and TRBJ2-3; TCRdb outputs TRBD1, but without DNA this stays unchecked. This CDR3 is 14 amino acids long. The CDR3 here is CASSPDSLTDTQYF.

The genes are TRBV5-1 and TRBJ1-2; TCRdb outputs TRBD1, but without DNA this stays unchecked. The CDR3 loop spans 14 amino acids. Germline V gene lookup returns CDR1 SGHRS and CDR2 YFSETQ. The CDR3 is CASSLGRGDYGYTF. Full variable domain (outside the CDR3, taken from reference TRBV5-1 and TRBJ1-2): KAGVTQTPRYLIKTRGQQVTLSCSPISGHRSVSWYQQTPGQGLQFLFEYFSETQRNKGNFPGRFSGRQFSNSRSEMNVSTLELGDSALYLCASSLGRGDYGYTFGSGTRLTVV.

This chain connects TRBV19 to TRBJ2-1; absent DNA, TCRdb's TRBD1 call cannot be checked. This CDR3 is built from 18 residues. Germline CDR1 LNHDA, CDR2 SQIVND (reference sequence). The CDR3: CASSQPTGQHYSYNEQLF.

This rearrangement joins TRBV27 to TRBJ2-7; the TRBD1 assignment by TCRdb is unverifiable without DNA. The length of the CDR3 is 16 residues. Germline-derived CDR1 and CDR2 are MNHEY and SMNVEV (reference sequence). The CDR3 is CASSQKGTGGQYEQYF.

The chain carries TRBV14 and TRBJ2-3; as DNA is missing, the TRBD1 call by TCRdb cannot be tested. The germline V gene has CDR1 SGHDN and CDR2 FVKESK. The CDR3 sequence is 19 residues long. This CDR3 is CASSQEPGRFQFSTDTQYF.

The rearrangement uses TRBV7-9 and TRBJ2-1; TCRdb designates TRBD1, a call that cannot be tested without DNA. The germline V gene encodes CDR1 SEHNR and CDR2 FQNEAQ (reference sequence). CDR3 length equals 15 residues. This chain's CDR3 is CASSYRDPPFDEQFF.

This chain links TRBV20-1 with TRBJ2-7; the D gene TCRdb calls, TRBD1, cannot be checked with no DNA. CDR1 and CDR2 (germline): DFQATT, SNEGSKA (reference sequence). This CDR3 has 13 amino acids. The CDR3 loop reads CSAMGQQGYEQYF.

The V gene is TRBV3-1, the J gene TRBJ1-4; the TCRdb D gene call, TRBD1, has no DNA to confirm it. The CDR3 contains 16 residues. Germline lookup yields CDR1 LGHDT and CDR2 YNNKEL (reference sequence). The CDR3 spells CASSPTQDRGGEKLFF.

This chain joins TRBV29-1 and TRBJ1-3; TCRdb designates TRBD1, a call that cannot be tested without DNA. Germline V gene data show CDR1 as SQVTM and CDR2 as ANQGSEA. This CDR3 spans 13 amino acids. The CDR3 reads CSATGGPGNTIYF.

The chain employs TRBV29-1 and TRBJ2-1; TCRdb indicates TRBD1, and absent DNA this call remains unverified. There are 11 residues in the CDR3. Germline loops: CDR1 SQVTM, CDR2 ANQGSEA. This CDR3 reads CSGDRYNEQFF.

This CDR3 is CASSQVGGAVLNTEAFF. This chain connects TRBV3-1 to TRBJ1-1; absent DNA, TCRdb's TRBD1 call cannot be checked. Per germline, CDR1 LGHDT and CDR2 YNNKEL (reference sequence). CDR3 length equals 17 residues.

The chain employs TRBV6-5 and TRBJ2-3; the TCRdb D gene call, TRBD2, has no DNA to confirm it. CDR3 length equals 16 residues. Germline loops: CDR1 MNHEY, CDR2 SVGAGI. This chain's CDR3 is CASSYAGGPSTDTQYF.

This chain links TRBV28 with TRBJ2-7; without DNA, the TCRdb call of TRBD1 cannot be checked. This CDR3 spans 16 amino acids. Per germline, CDR1 MDHEN and CDR2 SYDVKM. CDR3 amino acids: CASSLTGTGLAYEQYF.

This chain uses TRBV12-3 or TRBV12-4 with TRBJ2-1; TCRdb gives TRBD1 as the D gene, but with no DNA this cannot be confirmed. This CDR3 has 13 amino acids. The CDR3 region is CASSPASGGEQFF.

The gene calls are TRBV7-9 and TRBJ2-7; the D gene TCRdb calls, TRBD2, cannot be checked with no DNA. This CDR3 region has 14 residues. Germline V gene lookup returns CDR1 SEHNR and CDR2 FQNEAQ (reference sequence). Here the CDR3 reads CASSTGGARQEQYF.

The chain carries TRBV29-1 and TRBJ2-7; TCRdb lists TRBD2, though no DNA is available to test this call. The germline gives CDR1 SQVTM, CDR2 ANQGSEA. There are 13 residues in the CDR3. The CDR3 loop reads CSVGPAGHYEQYF.

The J gene is TRBJ1-1, the V gene TRBV27; TCRdb returns TRBD1, unconfirmable since there is no DNA. CDR3 length: 15 amino acids. Germline CDR1 and CDR2: MNHEY and SMNVEV (reference sequence). CDR3 loop: CASSGLRDLNTEAFF.

V usage is TRBV6-6 and J usage is TRBJ1-1. Germline CDR1 is MNHNY and CDR2 is SVGAGI (reference sequence). The CDR3 totals 14 residues. CDR3 sequence reads: CASGQDRLNTEAFF.

This sequence joins TRBV9 and TRBJ2-2; TCRdb designates TRBD1, a call that cannot be tested without DNA. The germline CDR1 and CDR2 sequences are SGDLS and YYNGEE. CDR3 length: 15 residues. The CDR3: CASSAYRGEAGELFF. Complete variable domain (other parts from reference TRBV9 and TRBJ2-2): DSGVTQTPKHLITATGQRVTLRCSPRSGDLSVYWYQQSLDQGLQFLIQYYNGEERAKGNILERFSAQQFPDLHSELNLSSLELGDSALYFCASSAYRGEAGELFFGEGSRLTVL.

This chain uses TRBV21-1 with TRBJ2-7; without DNA, the TCRdb call of TRBD1 cannot be checked. TRBV21-1 corresponds to a pseudogene. The CDR3 covers 15 residues. The chain's CDR3 is CASSKERDRVREQYF.

The V gene is TRBV5-1, the J gene TRBJ2-1. This CDR3 has 15 residues. CDR1 SGHRS and CDR2 YFSETQ come from the germline V gene. The CDR3 region is CASSLGEILNNEQFF.

This rearrangement joins TRBV12-3 or TRBV12-4 to TRBJ2-5; TCRdb calls TRBD2, which cannot be checked without DNA. This CDR3 has 17 residues. This CDR3 is CASSGSGTSGPQETQYF.

This chain uses TRBV15 with TRBJ1-6; the TCRdb call, TRBD1, lacks DNA for checking. Germline-derived CDR1 and CDR2 are LNHNV and YYDKDF (reference sequence). The CDR3 covers 15 residues. CDR3 residues: CATSATGKGISPLHF.

The chain is built from TRBV20-1 and TRBJ2-2; lacking DNA, the TRBD2 call made by TCRdb goes unchecked. From germline, CDR1 is DFQATT and CDR2 SNEGSKA (reference sequence). The length of the CDR3 is 19 residues. The CDR3 loop reads CSARDEPLAGSGSPGELFF.

V and J are TRBV5-1 and TRBJ2-5; TCRdb reports TRBD1, a call that lacks DNA to check it against. CDR3 length: 14 residues. Germline V lookup: CDR1 SGHRS, CDR2 YFSETQ. This chain's CDR3 is CASSFDREQETLYF.

The rearrangement uses TRBV27 and TRBJ2-5; TCRdb indicates TRBD1, and absent DNA this call remains unverified. The germline CDR1 and CDR2 sequences are MNHEY and SMNVEV (reference sequence). The CDR3 spans 13 residues. This CDR3 is CASSSPPGETQYF.

The gene calls are TRBV6-5 and TRBJ2-1; TCRdb returns TRBD1, unconfirmable since there is no DNA. The germline CDR1 and CDR2 sequences are MNHEY and SVGAGI. The CDR3 extends over 16 amino acids. The CDR3 loop reads CASTPGGGFPYNEQFF.

The chain couples TRBV25-1 to TRBJ2-5. Germline V gene sequence: CDR1 MGHDK, CDR2 SYGVNS. This CDR3 region has 11 residues. CDR3 loop: CATGLGETQYF. The variable domain in full, with the rest retrieved from reference TRBV25-1 and TRBJ2-5, is EADIYQTPRYLVIGTGKKITLECSQTMGHDKMYWYQQDPGMELHLIHYSYGVNSTEKGDLSSESTVSRIRTEHFPLTLESARPSHTSQYLCATGLGETQYFGPGTRLLVL.

J is TRBJ2-1 and V is TRBV7-8; TCRdb's D call of TRBD1 is untestable without DNA. Germline V gene sequence: CDR1 SGHVS, CDR2 FQNEAQ. The CDR3 runs to 13 residues. CDR3 sequence reads: CASSGGGNNEQFF. Based on the CDR3 plus reference TRBV7-8 and TRBJ2-1, the full variable domain is GAGVSQSPRYKVAKRGQDVALRCDPISGHVSLFWYQQALGQGPEFLTYFQNEAQLDKSGLPSDRFFAERPEGSVSTLKIQRTQQEDSAVYLCASSGGGNNEQFFGPGTRLTVL.

This chain joins TRBV27 and TRBJ1-1; the TCRdb D gene call, TRBD1, has no DNA to confirm it. The CDR3 runs 14 residues. CDR1 is MNHEY and CDR2 is SMNVEV in the germline V gene (reference sequence). This CDR3 is CASSYLTGSAEAFF.